This T cell receptor (beta chain) was profiled in a study of regulatory T cells in long-lasting Graves disease. This clonotype was seen repeatedly, ten times or more. The V gene end was trimmed by 5 bases and the J gene end by 3 bases; junction bases not matched to a gene: 3. This CDR3 spans 13 amino acids. The germline CDR1 and CDR2 sequences are LNHDA and SQIVND (reference sequence). In building TCR beta libraries, iRepertoire HTBI primers were used together with Arm-PCR of CDR3 regions. From the multiplex PCR reads, TCRdb called clonotypes with MiXCR, one entry per CDR3 protein. The sample carries some 200,000 distinct CDR3 sequences, around 19% recorded once. Time point meaning: newly diagnosed GD, antithyroid drugs for less than 3 months. The TCR library used RNA extracted from PBMCs. These sequences were also reported in another study, on T cells in Graves' hyperthyroidism and ophthalmopathy.

This chain connects TRBV19 to TRBJ2-5; TRBD1 agrees at 7 bases. The TCR comes from a woman between 25 and 40 years old with Graves disease. The specimen was peripheral blood mononuclear cells (PBMCs), collected at new diagnosis, from a patient treated with antithyroid drugs. The chain's CDR3 is CASSDRAKETQYF. The CDR3 DNA follows: TGTGCCAGTAGTGACAGGGCAAAAGAGACCCAGTACTTC.